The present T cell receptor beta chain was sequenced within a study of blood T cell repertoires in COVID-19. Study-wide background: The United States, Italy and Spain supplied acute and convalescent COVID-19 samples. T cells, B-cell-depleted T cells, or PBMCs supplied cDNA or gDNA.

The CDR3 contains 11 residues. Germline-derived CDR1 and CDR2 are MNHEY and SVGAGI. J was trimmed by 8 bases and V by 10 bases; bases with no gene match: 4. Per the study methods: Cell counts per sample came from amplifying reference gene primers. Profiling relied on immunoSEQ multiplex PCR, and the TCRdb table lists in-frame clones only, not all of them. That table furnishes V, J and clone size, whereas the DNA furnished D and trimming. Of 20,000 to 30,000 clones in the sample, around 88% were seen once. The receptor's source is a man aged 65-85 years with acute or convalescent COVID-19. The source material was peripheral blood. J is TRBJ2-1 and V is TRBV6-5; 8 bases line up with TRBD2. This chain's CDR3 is CATGRGDEQFF. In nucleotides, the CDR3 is TGTGCCACCGGGAGGGGGGATGAGCAGTTCTTC.